The 8 T cell receptor beta chains given below trace back to one sample, sequenced in a study of CD8+ T cells in alopecia areata. RNA was isolated and reverse transcribed to cDNA, the sequencing template. Assay used: immunoSEQ multiplex PCR; TCRdb lists only in-frame clones, some missing. The sample shows approximately 91,000 clones, around 44% of them seen only once. Sequenced material: CD4+ T cells sorted from blood. Receptors originate from a human donor with alopecia areata.

The J gene is TRBJ2-1, the V gene TRBV11-2, with D perhaps TRBD2 (7 bases). There are 11 residues in the CDR3. Trimming removed 3 bases from V and 12 bases from J, with 9 bases in between. Germline lookup yields CDR1 SGHAT and CDR2 FQNNGV. The CDR3 nucleotides read TGTGCCAGCAGCTTGGGGGGGGCGCAGTTCTTC. As protein: CASSLGGAQFF.

The rearrangement joins TRBV14 to TRBJ2-7, with unresolved D. The CDR3 extends over 11 amino acids. In germline, CDR1 is SGHDN, CDR2 FVKESK. Between the trimmed V and J ends, which lost 2 bases and 12 bases, there was a span of 11 bases. Here the CDR3 DNA reads TGTGCCAGCAGCCAATCCGGAAGGCTGTACTTC. Translation: CASSQSGRLYF.

This clone occurred a few times. The gene calls are TRBV28 and TRBJ2-2; 8 nucleotides match TRBD2. This CDR3 has 14 residues. Germline V CDR1 and CDR2: MDHEN, SYDVKM. J gave up 4 bases and V 6 bases, and 4 bases lay outside the gene matches. The CDR3 DNA reads as TGTGCCAGCAGGACTGCGGGGGGCACCGGGGAGCTGTTTTTT. Its translation: CASRTAGGTGELFF.

The chain is built from TRBV30 and TRBJ1-1, with 8 positions matching TRBD1. CDR1 is GTSNPN and CDR2 is SVGIG in the germline V gene (reference sequence). This CDR3 has 13 residues. Trimming removed 5 bases from V and 4 bases from J; junction bases left unmatched: 6. Written as DNA, the CDR3 is TGTGCCTGGTGTCGCACAGGGGGCACTGAAGCTTTCTTT. As protein: CAWCRTGGTEAFF.

V and J are TRBV2 and TRBJ2-7, with TRBD1 identical over 7 bases. Germline-derived CDR1 and CDR2 are SNHLY and FYNNEI. This CDR3 comprises 12 residues. The ends lost 8 bases at V and 4 bases at J; junction bases unmatched: 5. CDR3: CASGRGWYEQYF. In nucleotides, the CDR3 is TGTGCCAGCGGCAGGGGGTGGTACGAGCAGTACTTC.

Only a few counts were recorded for this clone. V gene TRBV7-9 combines with J gene TRBJ2-6; D uncertain. CDR1 and CDR2 from the germline V gene are SEHNR and FQNEAQ (reference sequence). V was pared by 0 bases and J by 0 bases, with 9 bases between. This CDR3 has 17 residues. Here the CDR3 DNA reads TGTGCCAGCAGCTTAGCGGCGTTCCGCTCTGGGGCCAACGTCCTGACTTTC. Its translation is CASSLAAFRSGANVLTF.

This clone was observed a handful of times. The chain joins TRBV29-1 to TRBJ2-5; 7 bases align to TRBD2. This CDR3 spans 13 amino acids. CDR1 is SQVTM and CDR2 is ANQGSEA in the germline V gene. V lost 5 bases and J lost 7; bases outside the gene matches: 10. As DNA, the CDR3 is TGCAGCGTTACCAGGGCGCCGGGGGGGACCCAGTACTTC. It specifies CSVTRAPGGTQYF.

The chain is built from TRBV6-6 and TRBJ2-7; D gene unclear. Trimming cost V 3 bases and J 6 bases, with 9 bases left between them. CDR1 and CDR2 (germline): MNHNY, SVGAGI (reference sequence). The CDR3 spans 12 residues. CDR3: CASSYRVGEQYF. DNA for the CDR3: TGTGCCAGCAGTTATCGGGTGGGCGAGCAGTACTTC.